The present T cell receptor (beta chain) was sequenced within a study of shared clonotypes between healthy human individuals. Combination of CD45RO+ cells with CCR7-negative CD45RA+ TemRA cells was used for CD8 memory. V was trimmed by 5 bases and J by 1 base, leaving 11 bases between them. This CDR3 has 14 amino acids. Germline V gene data show CDR1 as LNHDA and CDR2 as SQIVND (reference sequence). TCRdb's copy holds only in-frame clones and misses some; the assay was immunoSEQ multiplex PCR. The sample has hundreds of thousands of clones, 96% seen once; the top ten hold about 0.34%. The V gene is TRBV19, the J gene TRBJ1-2; D call uncertain. This sequence was found in a man between 25 and 39 years old in good health. Material: memory CD8+ T cells sorted from blood. Subset specified: CD45RO+ cells pooled with CCR7-negative TemRA cells. The CDR3 loop reads CASSHRPLNYGYTF. The CDR3, as DNA: TGTGCCAGTAGTCACCGACCGCTTAACTATGGCTACACCTTC. The full variable domain, its missing parts supplied by reference TRBV19 and TRBJ1-2, is DGGITQSPKYLFRKEGQNVTLSCEQNLNHDAMYWYRQDPGQGLRLIYYSQIVNDFQKGDIAEGYSVSREKKESFPLTVTSAQKNPTAFYLCASSHRPLNYGYTFGSGTRLTVV.